This T cell receptor beta chain appears in the sequencing data of a study of identical twins. Looked up from germline, CDR1 is SGDLS and CDR2 is YYNGEE. The CDR3 length is 15 residues. Deletions cut 0 bases from V and 3 bases from J, with 13 bases between. General study points: Twin-shared out-of-frame alpha sequences were enriched for low generation probability. Abundant cord blood beta clonotypes carried fewer insertions; memory repertoires showed none. Beta out-of-frame sequences displayed a weaker excess of sharing between twins.

TCRdb analysed the 5' RACE reads with MiXCR anew, one entry per CDR3 protein. Of about 480,000 distinct CDR3 sequences listed, about 14% are singletons. This clonotype has just a few counts. No antigen is known for it. These data also featured in a second study, about yellow fever vaccine responses in identical twins.

The sequenced sample consisted of CD4+ T cells sorted from blood. The chain is built from TRBV9 and TRBJ2-7; D is undetermined. The receptor was isolated from a woman between 18 and 30 years old in good health. For the CDR3, the DNA is TGTGCCAGCAGCGTAGCTGATGACTGGCACTACGAGCAGTACTTC. It specifies CASSVADDWHYEQYF.